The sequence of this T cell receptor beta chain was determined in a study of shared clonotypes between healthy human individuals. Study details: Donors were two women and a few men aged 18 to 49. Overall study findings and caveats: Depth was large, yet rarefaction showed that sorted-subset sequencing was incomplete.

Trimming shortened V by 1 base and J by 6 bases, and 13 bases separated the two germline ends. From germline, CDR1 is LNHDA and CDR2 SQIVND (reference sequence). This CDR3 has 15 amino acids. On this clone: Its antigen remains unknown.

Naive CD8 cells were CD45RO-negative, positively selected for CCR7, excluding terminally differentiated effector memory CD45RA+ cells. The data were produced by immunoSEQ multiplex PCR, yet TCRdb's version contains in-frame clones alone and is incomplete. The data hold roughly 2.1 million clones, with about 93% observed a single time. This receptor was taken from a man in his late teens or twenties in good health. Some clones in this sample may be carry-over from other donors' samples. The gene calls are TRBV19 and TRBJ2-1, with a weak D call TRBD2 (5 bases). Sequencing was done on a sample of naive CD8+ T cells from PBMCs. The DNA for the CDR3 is TGTGCCAGTAGTATAGGACTTGGTCGGGGCAATGAGCAGTTCTTC. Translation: CASSIGLGRGNEQFF.